These 9 T cell receptor beta chains were all obtained from the same sample, sequenced in a study of blood T cell repertoires in COVID-19. Here immunoSEQ multiplex PCR was the method, and the copy in TCRdb shows in-frame clones only, minus some. This table holds 250,000 to 300,000 clones, over 75% found once. Sequencing used peripheral blood. The source of these receptors is a man between 45 and 60 years old with active or convalescent COVID-19.

The rearrangement joins TRBV12-3 or TRBV12-4 to TRBJ2-3, with D perhaps TRBD2 (5 bases). CDR3 length: 12 residues. Trimming left V 4 bases short and J 8 bases short, with 10 bases between. Written as DNA, the CDR3 is TGTGCCAGCAGTTCCCTAGCAATTACGCAGTATTTT. Protein product: CASSSLAITQYF.

This chain links TRBV4-2 with TRBJ2-3, with TRBD2 as a possible D gene (6 bases). This CDR3 region has 15 residues. Germline V gene sequence: CDR1 LGHNA, CDR2 YNFKEQ. Between the trimmed V and J ends, which lost 4 bases and 6 bases, there was a span of 17 bases. CDR3: CASSPRSSSGDTQYF. The CDR3 coding sequence is TGTGCCAGCAGCCCTCGGTCTTCGAGCGGGGATACGCAGTATTTT.

This chain uses TRBV6-1 with TRBJ1-6; 7 bases agree with TRBD1. V was pared by 1 base and J by 15 bases, with 15 bases of the junction left unmatched. This CDR3 comprises 16 residues. Germline-derived CDR1 and CDR2 are MNHNS and SASEGT. The CDR3 DNA follows: TGTGCCAGCAGTGAAGAGCACAGGGGACGCGGAAAGGGCCTCCACTTT. Protein sequence: CASSEEHRGRGKGLHF.

The rearrangement links TRBV15 to TRBJ2-1, with a tentative D call TRBD1 (7 bases). Germline V CDR1 and CDR2: LNHNV, YYDKDF (reference sequence). The CDR3 has 15 amino acids. With 1 base removed from V and 4 bases from J, the gap between germline ends came to 11 bases. The DNA of the CDR3 is TGTGCCACCAGCAGAGGGCGGGGACAGTACAATGAGCAGTTCTTC. It is translated as CATSRGRGQYNEQFF.

The CDR3 spells CASSEPLTGQPQHF. In DNA, the CDR3 is TGTGCCAGCAGCGAGCCCCTGACAGGTCAGCCCCAGCATTTT. This chain connects TRBV6-5 to TRBJ1-5, with a weak D call TRBD1 (6 bases). CDR1 is MNHEY and CDR2 is SVGAGI in the germline V gene. V lost 6 bases to trimming and J lost 6 bases, with 15 bases between them. The CDR3 covers 14 residues.

This clone was observed a single time. This chain joins TRBV15 and TRBJ2-2; tentative D call: TRBD2 (6 bases). The V and J ends lost 4 bases and 8 bases respectively, with 17 bases between them. The germline V gene encodes CDR1 LNHNV and CDR2 YYDKDF (reference sequence). CDR3 length: 15 residues. The CDR3 loop is CATSTGGRYEGELFF. DNA of the CDR3: TGTGCCACCAGCACAGGAGGGAGGTATGAAGGGGAGCTGTTTTTT.

V gene TRBV3-1 (or the pseudogene TRBV3-2) combines with J gene TRBJ1-4; TRBD1 matches at 10 bases. Germline CDR1 reads LGHDT; CDR2 reads YNNKEL (reference sequence). The junction had 7 bases not matched to a gene; V was cut back by 1 base and J by 8 bases. This CDR3 region has 16 residues. As DNA, the CDR3 is TGTGCCAGCAGCCAAGTATGGACAGGGGGTGGAGAAAAACTGTTTTTT. It codes for CASSQVWTGGGEKLFF.

The CDR3 reads CASSEATNRAGETQYF. The CDR3 coding sequence is TGCGCCAGCAGTGAGGCGACCAACCGGGCGGGGGAGACCCAGTACTTC. The rearrangement links TRBV10-2 to TRBJ2-5; D is perhaps TRBD2 (6 bases). The CDR3 sequence is 16 residues long. Germline CDR1 WSHSY, CDR2 SAAADI. The V end was cut by 2 bases, the J end by 5 bases, with 18 bases between.

The V call is TRBV6-4, the J call TRBJ2-1; 7 bases are shared with TRBD2. CDR1 and CDR2 from the germline V gene are MRHNA and SNTAGT. The CDR3 is 16 amino acids. Trimming cost V 5 bases and J 4 bases; bases outside gene matches: 11. In DNA, the CDR3 is TGTGCCAGCAGTATGTCGCCTCGGGGGGTTTACAATGAGCAGTTCTTC. As protein: CASSMSPRGVYNEQFF.